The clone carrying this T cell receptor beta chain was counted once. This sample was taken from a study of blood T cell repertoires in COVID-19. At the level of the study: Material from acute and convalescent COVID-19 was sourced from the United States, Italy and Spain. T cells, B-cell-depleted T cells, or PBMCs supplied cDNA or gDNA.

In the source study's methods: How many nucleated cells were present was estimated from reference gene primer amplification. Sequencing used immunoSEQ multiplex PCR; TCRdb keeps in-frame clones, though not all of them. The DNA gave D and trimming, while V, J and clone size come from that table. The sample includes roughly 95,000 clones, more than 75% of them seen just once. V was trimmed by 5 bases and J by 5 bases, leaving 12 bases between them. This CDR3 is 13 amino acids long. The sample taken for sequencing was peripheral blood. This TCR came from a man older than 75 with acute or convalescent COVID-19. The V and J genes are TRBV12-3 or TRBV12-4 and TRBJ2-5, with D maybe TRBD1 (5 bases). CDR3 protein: CASSPLDSETQYF. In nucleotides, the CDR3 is TGTGCCAGCAGTCCTCTCGACAGCGAGACCCAGTACTTC.